The 2 T cell receptor beta chains presented below share a single source sample, sequenced in a study of blood T cells in healthy people across ages. PCR was performed a second time for about 6 to 12 cycles using a sample-barcoded 5' primer and a J-beta primer mix. TCRdb ran MiXCR on the 5' RACE reads and lists one entry per CDR3 protein. Among about a million distinct CDR3 sequences, roughly 47% were seen once, and the ten largest hold over 20%. Material: blood. The receptors derive from a woman aged 55-69 years in good health.

The chain links TRBV5-6 to TRBJ2-1, with 12 bases identical to TRBD2. The J call may be in error: the DNA end matches TRBJ2-7 better. Germline CDR1 SGHDT, CDR2 YYEEEE. CDR3 length equals 16 residues. This chain's CDR3 is CASSLAGTSGRLEQYF. CDR3 nucleotide sequence: TGTGCCAGCAGCTTGGCCGGAACTAGCGGGAGGTTGGAGCAGTACTTC.

The rearrangement joins TRBV20-1 to TRBJ2-3; possibly TRBD2 for D (6 bases). The CDR3 runs 15 residues. Trimming removed 6 bases from V and 3 bases from J, with 19 bases in between. Germline V gives CDR1 DFQATT, CDR2 SNEGSKA (reference sequence). CDR3 sequence reads: CSAVGITSSTDTQYF. CDR3 sequence (DNA): TGCAGTGCAGTTGGGATCACTAGCTCGACAGATACGCAGTATTTT.